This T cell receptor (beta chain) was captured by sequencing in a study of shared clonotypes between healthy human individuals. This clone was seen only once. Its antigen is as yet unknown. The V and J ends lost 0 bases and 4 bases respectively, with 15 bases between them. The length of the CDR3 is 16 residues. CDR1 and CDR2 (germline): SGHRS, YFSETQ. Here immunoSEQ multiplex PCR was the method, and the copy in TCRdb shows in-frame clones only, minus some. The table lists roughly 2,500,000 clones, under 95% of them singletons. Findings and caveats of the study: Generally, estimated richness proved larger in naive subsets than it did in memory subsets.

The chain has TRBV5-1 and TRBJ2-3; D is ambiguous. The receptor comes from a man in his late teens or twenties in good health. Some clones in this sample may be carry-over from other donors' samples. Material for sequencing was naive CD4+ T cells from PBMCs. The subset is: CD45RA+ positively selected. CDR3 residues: CASSLDGPQGSDTQYF. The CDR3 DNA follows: TGCGCCAGCAGCTTGGATGGCCCGCAAGGGTCAGATACGCAGTATTTT. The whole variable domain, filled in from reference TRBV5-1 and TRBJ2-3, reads KAGVTQTPRYLIKTRGQQVTLSCSPISGHRSVSWYQQTPGQGLQFLFEYFSETQRNKGNFPGRFSGRQFSNSRSEMNVSTLELGDSALYLCASSLDGPQGSDTQYFGPGTRLTVL.